The 17 T cell receptor beta chains below were found in one sample sequenced in a study of radiotherapy plus CTLA-4 blockade in lung cancer. Method: immunoSEQ multiplex PCR; TCRdb's copy keeps in-frame clones and lacks some. The sample carries 75,000 to 100,000 clones, approximately 72% recorded once. The specimen was peripheral blood, collected from a patient treated with radiotherapy plus ipilimumab. These receptors all stem from a human donor with non-small cell lung cancer who had a partial response to radiotherapy plus ipilimumab. Some clones in this sample may be carry-over from other donors' samples.

This clone came up once. The chain recombines TRBV5-5 with TRBJ2-1; D is unresolved. Trimming stripped 1 base from V and 0 bases from J, with 8 bases between. Germline V gene lookup returns CDR1 SGHKS and CDR2 YYEKEE (reference sequence). CDR3 length: 15 amino acids. The CDR3 spells CASSLTVSSYNEQFF. DNA of the CDR3: TGTGCCAGCAGCTTGACAGTTAGCTCCTACAATGAGCAGTTCTTC.

This chain uses TRBV28 with TRBJ2-7; possible D gene TRBD2, 5 bases. There are 13 residues in the CDR3. Germline CDR1 MDHEN, CDR2 SYDVKM. The ends were cut back, 9 bases at V and 3 bases at J, with 15 bases in the middle. The CDR3 DNA sequence: TGTGCCAGTGCCCGGACGGGGTTCTACGAGCAGTACTTC. It yields the protein CASARTGFYEQYF.

This chain joins TRBV5-8 and TRBJ1-2, with D unclear. The V end lost 3 bases, the J end lost 4 bases, and 13 bases lay between the germline ends. Germline V gene lookup returns CDR1 SGHTS and CDR2 YDEGEE. This CDR3 comprises 14 residues. CDR3 nucleotide sequence: TGTGCCAGCAGCTCGTCGACCCGGAGCTATGGCTACACCTTC. It yields the protein CASSSSTRSYGYTF.

The chain uses TRBV7-8 and TRBJ2-2; 7 bases map to TRBD1. The CDR3 is 14 amino acids. The J segment lost 5 bases and the V segment lost 4 bases, leaving 4 bases of the junction unmatched. Germline CDR1 and CDR2: SGHVS and FQNEAQ. The CDR3 nucleotides read TGTGCCAGCAGCTCAAGACAGGGTACCGGGGAGCTGTTTTTT. Its translation: CASSSRQGTGELFF. The full variable domain, completed using reference TRBV7-8 and TRBJ2-2, is GAGVSQSPRYKVAKRGQDVALRCDPISGHVSLFWYQQALGQGPEFLTYFQNEAQLDKSGLPSDRFFAERPEGSVSTLKIQRTQQEDSAVYLCASSSRQGTGELFFGEGSRLTVL.

This clone was recorded a few times. The rearrangement uses TRBV30 and TRBJ2-5, with a possible D match to TRBD2 (6 bases). This CDR3 contains 13 residues. The germline CDR1 and CDR2 sequences are GTSNPN and SVGIG (reference sequence). V gave up 4 bases and J gave up 6 bases, with 15 bases separating them. CDR3 sequence: CAWTGTQRQTQYF. The CDR3 DNA reads as TGTGCCTGGACCGGGACTCAAAGGCAGACCCAGTACTTC. Based on the CDR3 plus reference TRBV30 and TRBJ2-5, the full variable domain is SQTIHQWPATLVQPVGSPLSLECTVEGTSNPNLYWYRQAAGRGLQLLFYSVGIGQISSEVPQNLSASRPQDRQFILSSKKLLLSDSGFYLCAWTGTQRQTQYFGPGTRLLVL.

This chain joins TRBV12-5 and TRBJ1-6, with D perhaps TRBD1 (5 bases). The germline V and J ends were trimmed by 1 base and 9 bases, with 13 bases remaining between them. The CDR3 sequence is 15 residues long. Germline V gene lookup returns CDR1 LGHNT and CDR2 FRNRAP. CDR3 loop: CASGLDGTGVSPLHF. DNA of the CDR3: TGTGCTAGTGGTTTGGACGGGACTGGGGTTTCACCCCTCCACTTT.

This chain joins TRBV5-1 and TRBJ1-2; 8 nucleotides line up with TRBD1. The CDR3 length is 14 residues. Trimming at V came to 5 bases and at J to 7 bases, leaving 10 bases not matched to a gene. The germline CDR1 and CDR2 sequences are SGHRS and YFSETQ. The CDR3 DNA reads as TGCGCCAGCAGGGAGACAGGGGACTATCGTGGCTACACCTTC. It yields the protein CASRETGDYRGYTF.

Only a few counts were recorded for this clone. This chain connects TRBV19 to TRBJ2-7, with 9 positions matching TRBD2. Germline values: CDR1 LNHDA, CDR2 SQIVND (reference sequence). V gave up 3 bases and J gave up 6 bases; unmatched junction bases: 3. This CDR3 is 13 amino acids long. CDR3 nucleotides: TGTGCCAGTAGTATCGGACTAGCGAGCGAGCAGTACTTC. Translating it yields CASSIGLASEQYF.

The rearrangement joins TRBV5-1 to TRBJ2-1, with TRBD1 matching 9 bases. Germline assignment: CDR1 SGHRS and CDR2 YFSETQ. This CDR3 region has 16 residues. V shed 0 bases and J 1 base; nucleotides not matched to a gene: 2. CDR3 sequence: CASSLDGTGSYNEQFF. CDR3 in DNA: TGCGCCAGCAGCTTGGACGGGACAGGGTCCTACAATGAGCAGTTCTTC.

The chain links TRBV28 to TRBJ2-6, with TRBD1 matching 11 bases. The CDR3 has 17 amino acids. Germline V gene lookup returns CDR1 MDHEN and CDR2 SYDVKM. Trimming cost V 7 bases and J 3 bases; bases outside gene matches: 8. In DNA, the CDR3 is TGTGCCAGCATCTCGGGACAGGGGGTTTTTGGGGCCAACGTCCTGACTTTC. Residues: CASISGQGVFGANVLTF.

In its sample, this clone was seen a few times. The chain recombines TRBV4-2 with TRBJ2-7; 9 bases are a match to TRBD1. The germline V gene has CDR1 LGHNA and CDR2 YNFKEQ. V shed 4 bases, J shed 6 bases, and the junction held 4 bases outside the gene matches. The CDR3 spans 13 residues. CDR3 sequence reads: CASSPGQGAEQYF. CDR3 DNA: TGTGCCAGCAGCCCGGGACAGGGTGCCGAGCAGTACTTC.

The rearrangement uses TRBV7-8 and TRBJ2-1, with TRBD1 matching 12 bases. This CDR3 is 15 amino acids long. Germline CDR1 and CDR2: SGHVS and FQNEAQ. Losses at the gene ends were 5 bases for V and 14 bases for J; bases not matched to a gene: 13. The CDR3 nucleotides read TGTGCCAGCAGCCTTTCCGGGACAGGGGGCGTGAGTGAGTTCTTC. The encoded protein is CASSLSGTGGVSEFF.

Worth noting for this clone: The germline gene is not matched at one end of the junction; a read error may be the cause. The V gene is TRBV18, the J gene TRBJ1-4; TRBD1 matches 8 bases. The CDR3 contains 15 residues. In germline, CDR1 is KGHSH, CDR2 LQKENI. CDR3 sequence (DNA): TGTGCCAGCTCGCCACGACAGGGGAAGGGGGAAAAACTGTTTTTT. Amino acid sequence: CASSPRQGKGEKLFF.

The gene calls are TRBV7-3 and TRBJ2-1; D may be TRBD1 (5 bases). This CDR3 spans 12 amino acids. The V and J ends lost 4 bases and 8 bases respectively, with 9 bases between them. In germline, CDR1 is SGHTA, CDR2 FQGTGA. Here the CDR3 reads CASSSTGDEQFF. The CDR3, as DNA: TGTGCCAGCAGCTCTACAGGAGATGAGCAGTTCTTC.

This clone was seen just once. This chain joins TRBV11-2 and TRBJ2-7, with 9 positions matching TRBD2. The germline gives CDR1 SGHAT, CDR2 FQNNGV. The J segment lost 4 bases and the V segment lost 4 bases, leaving 11 bases of the junction unmatched. This CDR3 is 16 amino acids long. The CDR3 sequence is CASSSRIAGGPYEQYF. The CDR3 DNA is TGTGCCAGCAGCTCGAGGATCGCGGGAGGGCCGTACGAGCAGTACTTC.

This clone turned up a few times. The chain combines TRBV19 with TRBJ2-7; TRBD2 agrees at 8 bases. The CDR3 sequence is 12 residues long. Germline V lookup: CDR1 LNHDA, CDR2 SQIVND (reference sequence). J was trimmed by 4 bases and V by 11 bases; bases with no gene match: 7. CDR3 loop: CAGAGVGYEQYF. In DNA, the CDR3 is TGTGCCGGAGCGGGAGTTGGTTACGAGCAGTACTTC.

The rearrangement joins TRBV28 to TRBJ1-4; unclear D gene. The germline V gene has CDR1 MDHEN and CDR2 SYDVKM. Trimming pared 2 bases from V and 5 bases from J, leaving 6 bases between. This CDR3 is 13 amino acids long. CDR3 sequence reads: CASSLVGNEKLFF. CDR3 coding DNA: TGTGCCAGCAGTTTAGTCGGGAATGAAAAACTGTTTTTT.